This T cell receptor beta chain was sequenced in a study of T cells after yellow fever vaccination. Study-wide context: In the case of low-cell-number fractions, SMART-Seq v4 Ultra Low Input was used for preparation.

They built TCR cDNA with 5'RACE template switching, a step that put in a universal primer site and UMIs. TCRdb re-analysed the 5' RACE reads in MiXCR, keeping a single row per CDR3 protein. The sample includes around 320,000 distinct CDR3 sequences, over 3.5% of them seen just once. CDR1 SGHTA and CDR2 FQGTGA come from the germline V gene. V gave up 5 bases and J gave up 4 bases; unmatched junction bases: 10. The CDR3 spans 16 residues. This clonotype was counted many times. The chain is built from TRBV7-3 and TRBJ2-3; 9 nucleotides match TRBD2. The TCR sequence derives from a man aged 18 to 35 who received the YFV17D yellow fever vaccine. The material was PBMCs, obtained 15 days after the yellow fever booster vaccination. This CDR3 is CASSGGTSPTADTQYF. The CDR3 coding sequence is TGTGCCAGCAGCGGGGGGACTAGCCCTACTGCAGATACGCAGTATTTT.